What follows are 16 T cell receptor beta chains derived from one specimen sequenced in a study of cytomegalovirus exposure and HLA in healthy donors. Assay: immunoSEQ multiplex PCR; the TCRdb copy retains only in-frame clones and omits some. The sample shows 110,000 or so clones, around 87% of them seen only once. The sample taken for sequencing was PBMCs. All receptors derive from a woman aged 18-29 years in good health and CMV-seropositive.

The DNA for the CDR3 is TGCGCCAGCAGCCAAATCTATCGGATACCCAGGGAGAACACTGAAGCTTTCTTT. Translation gives CASSQIYRIPRENTEAFF. The chain is built from TRBV4-1 and TRBJ1-1, with TRBD1 as a possible D gene (5 bases). The CDR3 runs 18 residues. V lost 2 bases to trimming and J lost 1 base, with 20 bases between them. CDR1 MGHRA and CDR2 YSYEKL come from the germline V gene.

This sequence joins TRBV28 and TRBJ1-1; D call uncertain. Germline V gene lookup returns CDR1 MDHEN and CDR2 SYDVKM. The CDR3 spans 10 residues. Trimming shortened V by 7 bases and J by 9 bases, and 9 bases separated the two germline ends. Here the CDR3 DNA reads TGTGCCAGCACCCGCGACAAAGCTTTCTTT. It is translated as CASTRDKAFF.

The gene calls are TRBV7-8 and TRBJ2-3; the match to TRBD2 covers 12 bases. The CDR3 length is 16 residues. V gave up 5 bases and J gave up 8 bases; unmatched junction bases: 11. CDR1 is SGHVS and CDR2 is FQNEAQ in the germline V gene. CDR3 DNA: TGTGCCAGCAGCCAAAAGGCTAGCGGGGGGGCCCTTACGCAGTATTTT. It specifies CASSQKASGGALTQYF.

The rearrangement links TRBV5-4 to TRBJ2-3; TRBD2 is a possible D gene (6 bases). Germline V gene sequence: CDR1 SGHNT, CDR2 YYREEE (reference sequence). The CDR3 is 15 amino acids. Trimming removed 5 bases from V and 7 bases from J, with 20 bases in between. The CDR3 spells CASSFERALRNTQYF. The CDR3 bases are TGTGCCAGCAGTTTTGAGCGGGCCCTCAGGAATACGCAGTATTTT.

The chain combines TRBV28 with TRBJ2-7, with TRBD1 matching 8 bases. V lost 8 bases, J lost 2 bases, and 5 bases stayed unmatched. CDR1 and CDR2 from the germline V gene are MDHEN and SYDVKM. This CDR3 is 13 amino acids long. CDR3 sequence: CASAWDRTYEQYF. Here the CDR3 DNA reads TGTGCCAGCGCCTGGGACAGGACCTACGAGCAGTACTTC.

The chain uses TRBV2 and TRBJ2-1, with D maybe TRBD1 (7 bases). Germline V gene lookup returns CDR1 SNHLY and CDR2 FYNNEI. This CDR3 has 16 amino acids. V lost 6 bases to trimming and J lost 3 bases, with 18 bases between them. The CDR3 is CASSPTRGAGYNEQFF. CDR3 bases: TGTGCCAGCAGCCCCACCAGGGGGGCGGGCTACAATGAGCAGTTCTTC.

The chain combines TRBV2 with TRBJ1-5; D perhaps matches TRBD1 (5 bases). Germline CDR1 reads SNHLY; CDR2 reads FYNNEI. The CDR3 is 13 residues long. V gave up 8 bases and J gave up 3 bases, with 11 bases separating them. The chain's CDR3 is CASSGEYNQPQHF. The CDR3 DNA follows: TGTGCCAGCTCGGGGGAGTACAATCAGCCCCAGCATTTT.

The chain carries TRBV9 and TRBJ2-7; 9 bases are a match to TRBD2. CDR3 size: 14 residues. The J segment lost 6 bases and the V segment lost 0 bases, leaving 4 bases of the junction unmatched. The germline V gene has CDR1 SGDLS and CDR2 YYNGEE. The CDR3 DNA reads TGTGCCAGCAGCGTAGGAGCGGGGGGCCTCGAGCAGTACTTC. Its translation: CASSVGAGGLEQYF.

The J gene is TRBJ1-2, the V gene TRBV7-8, with D unresolved. Germline V gene data show CDR1 as SGHVS and CDR2 as FQNEAQ. CDR3 length: 15 residues. V shed 5 bases and J shed 8 bases, with 21 bases lying between them. The CDR3 loop is CASSPRSARLRGYTF. The DNA for the CDR3 is TGTGCCAGCAGCCCGAGGTCCGCTCGCCTTCGGGGCTACACCTTC.

The chain links TRBV28 to TRBJ2-3; TRBD2 is a possible D gene (6 bases). V was trimmed by 5 bases and J by 4 bases, leaving 10 bases between them. Germline loops: CDR1 MDHEN, CDR2 SYDVKM. The CDR3 loop spans 13 amino acids. The CDR3 sequence is CASSTREADTQYF. CDR3 sequence (DNA): TGTGCCAGCAGTACCAGGGAGGCAGATACGCAGTATTTT.

V and J are TRBV28 and TRBJ1-1, with TRBD1 matching over 7 bases. CDR3 size: 14 residues. Trimming cost V 10 bases and J 0 bases; bases outside gene matches: 8. Germline CDR1 MDHEN, CDR2 SYDVKM. DNA for the CDR3: TGTGCCATCGATTCCGGGACAGTGAACACTGAAGCTTTCTTT. Translation gives CAIDSGTVNTEAFF.

This clone occurred once. The V call is TRBV6-1, the J call TRBJ2-2; no firm D call. Germline V gene sequence: CDR1 MNHNS, CDR2 SASEGT. Trimming left V 2 bases short and J 1 base short, with 11 bases between. The length of the CDR3 is 16 residues. CDR3: CASSERLTGNTGELFF. As DNA, the CDR3 is TGTGCCAGCAGTGAAAGGCTAACGGGGAACACCGGGGAGCTGTTTTTT.

This clone was counted a single time. The chain links TRBV11-3 to TRBJ2-7, with D tentatively TRBD2 (5 bases). The V end was cut by 2 bases, the J end by 1 base, with 9 bases between. The germline V gene encodes CDR1 SGHNT and CDR2 YENEEA. CDR3 length: 14 residues. CDR3 sequence (DNA): TGTGCCAGCAGCTTATACGGGGTGTCCTACGAGCAGTACTTC. It yields the protein CASSLYGVSYEQYF.

The genes are TRBV18 and TRBJ2-7, with TRBD1 matching 7 bases. Germline-derived CDR1 and CDR2 are KGHSH and LQKENI. Losses at the gene ends were 0 bases for V and 6 bases for J; bases not matched to a gene: 2. The CDR3 covers 13 residues. The CDR3 reads CASSPPTGFEQYF. In DNA, the CDR3 is TGTGCCAGCTCACCACCGACAGGGTTCGAGCAGTACTTC.

V is TRBV7-9 and J is TRBJ2-7; perhaps TRBD2 as D (5 bases). V gave up 4 bases and J gave up 0 bases, with 13 bases separating them. CDR1 is SEHNR, CDR2 FQNEAQ, per germline (reference sequence). The CDR3 totals 15 residues. CDR3: CASSSQSGSSYEQYF. The CDR3 DNA is TGTGCCAGCAGCTCCCAAAGCGGAAGCTCCTACGAGCAGTACTTC.

The genes are TRBV28 and TRBJ2-5, with 7 bases aligning to TRBD1. Germline CDR1 MDHEN, CDR2 SYDVKM. The CDR3 loop spans 16 amino acids. Trimming took 5 bases from V and 3 from J; bases not matched to a gene: 12. The CDR3 spells CASSPFGQAKEETQYF. CDR3 bases: TGTGCCAGCAGTCCCTTTGGACAGGCGAAGGAAGAGACCCAGTACTTC.